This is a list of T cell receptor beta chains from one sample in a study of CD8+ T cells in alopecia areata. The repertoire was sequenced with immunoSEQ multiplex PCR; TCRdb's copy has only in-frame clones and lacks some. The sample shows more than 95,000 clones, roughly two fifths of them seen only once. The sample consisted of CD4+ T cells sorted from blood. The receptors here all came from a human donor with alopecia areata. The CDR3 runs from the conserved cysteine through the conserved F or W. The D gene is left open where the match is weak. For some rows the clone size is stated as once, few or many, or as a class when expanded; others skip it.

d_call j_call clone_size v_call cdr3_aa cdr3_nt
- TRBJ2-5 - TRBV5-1 CASSLAAMGTETQYF TGCGCCAGCAGCTTGGCCGCTATGGGAACGGAGACCCAGTACTTC
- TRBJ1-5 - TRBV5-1 CASRTGSNQPQHF TGCGCCAGCAGAACAGGGAGCAATCAGCCCCAGCATTTT
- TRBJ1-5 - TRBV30 CAWSVLGDYSNQPQHF TGTGCCTGGAGTGTACTTGGAGACTATAGCAATCAGCCCCAGCATTTT
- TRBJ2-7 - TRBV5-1 CASSPGRMAYEQYF TGCGCCAGCAGCCCTGGACGGATGGCCTACGAGCAGTACTTC
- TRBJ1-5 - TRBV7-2 CASSLTSQPQHF TGTGCCAGCAGCTTGACGAGTCAGCCCCAGCATTTT
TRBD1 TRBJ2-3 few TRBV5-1 CASSLQGAWGTDTQYF TGCGCCAGCAGCTTACAGGGGGCTTGGGGCACAGATACGCAGTATTTT
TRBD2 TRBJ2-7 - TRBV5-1 CASSLAELAGRHEQYF TGCGCCAGCAGCTTGGCCGAACTAGCGGGCCGGCACGAGCAGTACTTC
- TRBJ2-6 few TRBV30 CAWSVAGANVLTF TGTGCCTGGAGTGTCGCTGGGGCCAACGTCCTGACTTTC
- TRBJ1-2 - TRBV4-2 CASSHPGTENYGYTF TGTGCCAGCAGCCACCCGGGGACGGAGAACTATGGCTACACCTTC
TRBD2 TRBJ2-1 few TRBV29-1 CSVEFASGKDDEQFF TGCAGCGTTGAGTTCGCTAGCGGGAAAGATGATGAGCAGTTCTTC
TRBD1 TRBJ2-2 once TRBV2 CASGEQGTNTGELFF TGTGCCAGCGGGGAACAGGGGACAAACACCGGGGAGCTGTTTTTT
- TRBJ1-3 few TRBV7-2 CASSPQGSGNTIYF TGTGCCAGCAGCCCACAGGGATCCGGAAACACCATATATTTT
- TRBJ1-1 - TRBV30 CAWSVQARHLF TGTGCCTGGAGTGTACAAGCGAGACACCTCTTT
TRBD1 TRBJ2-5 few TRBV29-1 CSVGDSWETQYF TGCAGCGTTGGGGACAGCTGGGAGACCCAGTACTTC
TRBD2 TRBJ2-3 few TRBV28 CASSSGGSRTDTQYF TGTGCCAGCAGTTCGGGCGGGAGTCGCACAGATACGCAGTATTTT
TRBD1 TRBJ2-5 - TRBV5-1 CASSSDPGTGGETQYF TGCGCCAGCAGCTCGGACCCCGGGACAGGGGGAGAGACCCAGTACTTC
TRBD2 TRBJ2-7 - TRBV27 CASSLRLAGSYEQYF TGTGCCAGCAGCTTACGACTAGCGGGTTCCTACGAGCAGTACTTC
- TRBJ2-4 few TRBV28 CASRLLAKNIQYF TGTGCCAGCAGACTACTAGCCAAAAACATTCAGTACTTC
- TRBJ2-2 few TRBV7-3 CASGRDPNTGELFF TGTGCCAGCGGCCGGGATCCGAACACCGGGGAGCTGTTTTTT
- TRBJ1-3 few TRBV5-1 CASSGSGGSSGNTIYF TGCGCCAGCAGCGGGAGCGGGGGCAGCTCTGGAAACACCATATATTTT
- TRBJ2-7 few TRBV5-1 CASSFQQSYEQYF TGCGCCAGCAGCTTTCAACAGTCCTACGAGCAGTACTTC
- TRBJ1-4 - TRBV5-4 CASSSTATNEKLFF TGTGCCAGCAGCTCGACAGCAACTAATGAAAAACTGTTTTTT
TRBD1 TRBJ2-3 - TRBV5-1 CASKDTGVGSADTQYF TGCGCCAGCAAGGATACAGGGGTAGGGAGCGCAGATACGCAGTATTTT
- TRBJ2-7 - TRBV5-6 CASSLVGQGSYEQYF TGTGCCAGCAGCTTGGTGGGGCAGGGTTCCTACGAGCAGTACTTC
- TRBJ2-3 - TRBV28 CASEGLGTDTQYF TGTGCCAGCGAGGGGTTGGGCACAGATACGCAGTATTTT
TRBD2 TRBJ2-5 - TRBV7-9 CASSLGFLAGLETQYF TGTGCCAGCAGCTTAGGCTTCCTAGCGGGGTTGGAGACCCAGTACTTC
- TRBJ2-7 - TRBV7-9 CASSNIKGRLDEQYF TGTGCCAGCAGCAACATCAAGGGGAGATTGGACGAGCAGTACTTC
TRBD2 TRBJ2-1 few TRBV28 CASSPRGGGKDNEQFF TGTGCCAGCAGTCCCCGGGGGGGAGGAAAGGACAATGAGCAGTTCTTC
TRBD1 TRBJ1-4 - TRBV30 CAWTGGEKLFF TGTGCCTGGACAGGGGGGGAAAAACTGTTTTTT
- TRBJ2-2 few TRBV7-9 CASSPGTDTGELFF TGTGCCAGCAGCCCCGGGACTGATACCGGGGAGCTGTTTTTT
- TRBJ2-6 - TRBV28 CASSGGQSGANVLTF TGTGCCAGCAGTGGGGGGCAATCCGGGGCCAACGTCCTGACTTTC
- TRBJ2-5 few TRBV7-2 CASSQGEVRSGETQYF TGTGCCAGCAGCCAAGGAGAGGTGCGGAGTGGCGAGACCCAGTACTTC
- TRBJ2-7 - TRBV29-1 CSVGRDTLSEQYF TGCAGCGTTGGTCGGGACACCTTATCCGAGCAGTACTTC
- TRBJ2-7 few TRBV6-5 CASSYTEVYEQYF TGTGCCAGCAGTTACACGGAAGTCTACGAGCAGTACTTC
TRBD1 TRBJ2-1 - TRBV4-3 CASSQDGTDYNEQFF TGCGCCAGCAGCCAAGATGGGACAGACTACAATGAGCAGTTCTTC
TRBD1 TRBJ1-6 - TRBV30 CAWSVRQGDSPLHF TGTGCCTGGAGTGTACGGCAGGGGGATTCACCCCTCCACTTT
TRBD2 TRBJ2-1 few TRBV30 CAWSDGTSGSKAEQFF TGTGCCTGGAGTGATGGGACTAGCGGGAGTAAGGCTGAGCAGTTCTTC
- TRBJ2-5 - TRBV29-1 CSAAMGRRETQYF TGCAGCGCCGCTATGGGGAGACGGGAGACCCAGTACTTC
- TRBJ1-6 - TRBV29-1 CSVGLDRVNSPLHF TGCAGCGTCGGCCTAGATAGGGTGAATTCACCCCTCCACTTT
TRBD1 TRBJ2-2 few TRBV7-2 CASSFYGTGTTGELFF TGTGCCAGCAGCTTCTACGGGACAGGGACCACCGGGGAGCTGTTTTTT
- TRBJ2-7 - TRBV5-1 CASSLGQPSYEQYF TGCGCCAGCAGCCTGGGACAACCTAGCTACGAGCAGTACTTC
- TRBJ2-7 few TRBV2 CASSGQSYEQYF TGTGCCAGCAGTGGACAATCCTACGAGCAGTACTTC
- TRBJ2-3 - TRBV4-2 CASSQVDSTDTQYF TGTGCCAGCAGCCAAGTAGACAGTACAGATACGCAGTATTTT